These 18 T cell receptor beta chains came from one sample sequenced in a study of sequential checkpoint blockade in melanoma. Treatment here: randomized to nivolumab then ipilimumab (arm A) or the reverse (arm B). Assay used: immunoSEQ multiplex PCR; TCRdb lists only in-frame clones, some missing. The sample comprises approximately 28,000 clones, 85% to 90% of which are singletons, and 14% rests with the top ten. This sample comprised CD8+ T cells sorted from blood (inferred from file names), obtained from a patient given nivolumab and ipilimumab in sequence. The receptors originated from a human donor with melanoma.

This sequence joins TRBV10-3 and TRBJ2-1; D might be TRBD2 (7 bases). CDR3 length equals 16 residues. Germline values: CDR1 ENHRY, CDR2 SYGVKD. Trimming took 4 bases from V and 10 from J, leaving 23 bases between them. CDR3 amino acids: CAISGGGGASVREQFF. CDR3 sequence (DNA): TGTGCCATCAGTGGAGGGGGGGGCGCGTCAGTTAGGGAGCAGTTCTTC.

This chain links TRBV5-6 with TRBJ2-3; 10 bases are a match to TRBD1. V dropped 3 bases and J dropped 4; count of bases not matched to a gene: 5. This CDR3 has 15 amino acids. Germline loops: CDR1 SGHDT, CDR2 YYEEEE. CDR3 region: CASSSGQGFSDTQYF. The CDR3 DNA sequence: TGTGCCAGCAGCTCGGGACAGGGGTTCTCAGATACGCAGTATTTT.

In its sample, this clone was seen a few times. In DNA, the CDR3 is TGTGCCAGCAGTTCCTTACAGGGGCAAACTAATGAAAAACTGTTTTTT. It yields the protein CASSSLQGQTNEKLFF. The V and J genes are TRBV6-6 and TRBJ1-4; the match to TRBD1 covers 7 bases. The junction had 6 bases not matched to a gene; V was cut back by 4 bases and J by 1 base. This CDR3 comprises 16 residues. Germline V lookup: CDR1 MNHNY, CDR2 SVGAGI (reference sequence).

V gene TRBV6-5 combines with J gene TRBJ2-7, with 10 bases identical to TRBD1. The V gene's germline CDR1 is MNHEY and CDR2 SVGAGI. Unmatched junction bases numbered 3, after V lost 5 bases and J lost 2 bases. The CDR3 is 14 amino acids. The CDR3 here is CASSPGQGTYEQYF. Written as DNA, the CDR3 is TGTGCCAGCAGTCCGGGACAGGGGACCTACGAGCAGTACTTC.

J is TRBJ1-2 and V is TRBV4-3, with TRBD1 as a possible D gene (6 bases). The CDR3 is 15 amino acids. Germline CDR1 LGHNA, CDR2 YSLEER. V lost 2 bases, J lost 4 bases, and 14 bases lay in between. CDR3 sequence: CASSQLGQGTYGYTF. The DNA of the CDR3 is TGCGCCAGCAGCCAATTAGGGCAGGGGACCTATGGCTACACCTTC.

The table lists this clone with a few counts. V gene TRBV7-9 combines with J gene TRBJ1-2; D is perhaps TRBD1 (5 bases). Trimming removed 0 bases at V and 6 bases at J, with 14 bases between. The CDR3 spans 15 residues. Germline V gives CDR1 SEHNR, CDR2 FQNEAQ (reference sequence). CDR3 sequence reads: CASSLAMGGTDGYTF. The CDR3 DNA sequence: TGTGCCAGCAGCTTAGCCATGGGGGGGACGGATGGCTACACCTTC.

In DNA form, the CDR3 reads TGTGCCAGCAGTGTGCAGGGATCCTATCAGCCCCAGCATTTT. Residues: CASSVQGSYQPQHF. The chain recombines TRBV28 with TRBJ1-5; maybe TRBD1 (5 bases). CDR1 and CDR2 from the germline V gene are MDHEN and SYDVKM. This CDR3 region has 14 residues. Trimming stripped 5 bases from V and 5 bases from J, with 13 bases between.

This chain links TRBV13 with TRBJ1-2; 7 bases align to TRBD1. Germline V gives CDR1 PRHDT, CDR2 FYEKMQ (reference sequence). The CDR3 consists of 14 residues. V was clipped by 0 bases and J by 7 bases; unmatched bases: 5. The CDR3 sequence: CASSLGRGLIGYTF. The CDR3, as DNA: TGTGCCAGCAGCTTAGGCAGGGGGTTAATTGGCTACACCTTC.

The rearrangement links TRBV19 to TRBJ2-1, with D possibly matching TRBD2 (5 bases). V was clipped by 0 bases and J by 10 bases, with 10 bases between them. The CDR3 is 13 residues long. CDR1 and CDR2 from the germline V gene are LNHDA and SQIVND (reference sequence). The chain's CDR3 is CASSIEGRGEQFF. CDR3 bases: TGTGCCAGTAGTATAGAAGGGAGAGGGGAGCAGTTCTTC.

The gene calls are TRBV7-9 and TRBJ2-2; TRBD2 might be the D (5 bases). Germline assignment: CDR1 SEHNR and CDR2 FQNEAQ (reference sequence). This CDR3 is 12 amino acids long. Trimming stripped 3 bases from V and 7 bases from J, with 6 bases between. The CDR3 DNA follows: TGTGCCAGCAGCTTGGGGAGCGGGGAGCTGTTTTTT. Translated, it gives CASSLGSGELFF.

The gene calls are TRBV6-5 and TRBJ2-2; possibly TRBD1 for D (6 bases). Deletions cut 6 bases from V and 2 bases from J, with 13 bases between. Germline CDR1 and CDR2: MNHEY and SVGAGI. This CDR3 spans 15 amino acids. CDR3 nucleotides: TGTGCCAGCAGCCTTGGACAGACCAACACCGGGGAGCTGTTTTTT. As protein: CASSLGQTNTGELFF.

This rearrangement joins TRBV19 to TRBJ1-2, with a tentative D call TRBD1 (6 bases). Trimming removed 5 bases from V and 8 bases from J, with 12 bases in between. The CDR3 runs to 12 residues. The germline CDR1 and CDR2 sequences are LNHDA and SQIVND (reference sequence). The DNA for the CDR3 is TGTGCCAGTAGTCAGGGGCTGGTAGGCTACACCTTC. Translating gives CASSQGLVGYTF.

The CDR3 here is CASSLWLAGGPEQYF. The CDR3 region has the DNA TGTGCCAGCAGCTTATGGCTAGCGGGAGGGCCTGAGCAGTACTTC. The chain combines TRBV11-3 with TRBJ2-7, with 12 bases aligning to TRBD2. Trimming took 2 bases from V and 7 from J; bases not matched to a gene: 6. The CDR3 sequence is 15 residues long. Germline V gene lookup returns CDR1 SGHNT and CDR2 YENEEA.

This clone appeared once. The rearrangement uses TRBV4-1 and TRBJ2-7; weak D call: TRBD1 (6 bases). Germline V gives CDR1 MGHRA, CDR2 YSYEKL. Trimming cost V 0 bases and J 2 bases, with 11 bases left between them. This CDR3 is built from 15 residues. CDR3 amino acids: CASSQDGDKAYEQYF. CDR3 DNA sequence: TGCGCCAGCAGCCAAGATGGGGACAAAGCCTACGAGCAGTACTTC.

The chain employs TRBV7-6 and TRBJ2-3; D call uncertain. Germline loops: CDR1 SGHVS, CDR2 FNYEAQ. This CDR3 is built from 11 residues. V was pared by 4 bases and J by 3 bases, with 2 bases between. DNA of the CDR3: TGTGCCAGCAGCTCAACAGATACGCAGTATTTT. Residues: CASSSTDTQYF.

CDR3 nucleotide sequence: TGTGCCAGCAGCTTCGGCGGGATGAACACTGAAGCTTTCTTT. Protein product: CASSFGGMNTEAFF. The chain has TRBV4-2 and TRBJ1-1; D not certain. V was pared by 5 bases and J by 0 bases, with 10 bases between. Per germline, CDR1 LGHNA and CDR2 YNFKEQ. This CDR3 comprises 14 residues.

The chain employs TRBV7-8 and TRBJ2-1; 7 nucleotides align to TRBD2. With 4 bases clipped from V and 1 base from J, the junction kept 13 bases outside the gene matches. Germline V CDR1 and CDR2: SGHVS, FQNEAQ. The CDR3 is made up of 18 amino acids. The CDR3 is CASSSPGGSSGSYNEQFF. CDR3 DNA: TGTGCCAGCAGCTCACCGGGGGGTTCTAGCGGTTCCTACAATGAGCAGTTCTTC. Full variable domain (rest looked up from reference TRBV7-8 and TRBJ2-1): GAGVSQSPRYKVAKRGQDVALRCDPISGHVSLFWYQQALGQGPEFLTYFQNEAQLDKSGLPSDRFFAERPEGSVSTLKIQRTQQEDSAVYLCASSSPGGSSGSYNEQFFGPGTRLTVL.

The CDR3 region has the DNA TGTGCCAGCAGTTCAATGTTGACTAGGACGGGAACCGGGGAGCTGTTTTTT. This translates into CASSSMLTRTGTGELFF. The V gene is TRBV28, the J gene TRBJ2-2, with D perhaps matching TRBD2 (6 bases). Between the trimmed V and J ends, which lost 4 bases and 5 bases, there was a span of 20 bases. The CDR3 spans 17 residues. The germline gives CDR1 MDHEN, CDR2 SYDVKM.